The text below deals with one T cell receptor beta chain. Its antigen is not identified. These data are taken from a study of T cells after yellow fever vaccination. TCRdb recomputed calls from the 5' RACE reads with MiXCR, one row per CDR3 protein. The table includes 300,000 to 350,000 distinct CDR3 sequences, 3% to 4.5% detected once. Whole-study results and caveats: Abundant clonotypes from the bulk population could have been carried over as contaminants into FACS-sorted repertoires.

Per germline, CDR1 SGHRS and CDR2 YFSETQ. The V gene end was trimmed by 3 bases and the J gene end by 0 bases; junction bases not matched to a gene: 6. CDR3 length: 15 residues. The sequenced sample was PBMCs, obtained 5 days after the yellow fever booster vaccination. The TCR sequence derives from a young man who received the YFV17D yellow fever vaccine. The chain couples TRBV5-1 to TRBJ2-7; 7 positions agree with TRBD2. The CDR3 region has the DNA TGCGCCAGCAGCTCGACGGGGGGAACCTCCTACGAGCAGTACTTC. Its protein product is CASSSTGGTSYEQYF.